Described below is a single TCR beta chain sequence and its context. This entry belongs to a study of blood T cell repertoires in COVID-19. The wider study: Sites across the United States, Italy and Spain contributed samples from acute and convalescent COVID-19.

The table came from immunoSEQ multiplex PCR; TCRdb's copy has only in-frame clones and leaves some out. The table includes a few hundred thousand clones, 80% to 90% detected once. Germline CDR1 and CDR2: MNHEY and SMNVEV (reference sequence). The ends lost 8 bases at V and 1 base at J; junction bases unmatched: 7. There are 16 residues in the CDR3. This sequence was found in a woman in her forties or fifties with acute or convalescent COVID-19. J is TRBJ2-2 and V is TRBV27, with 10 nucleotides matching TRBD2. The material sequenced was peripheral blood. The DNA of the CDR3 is TGTGCCAGCTTTGGAGGACTAGCGGTGAACACCGGGGAGCTGTTTTTT. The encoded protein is CASFGGLAVNTGELFF.